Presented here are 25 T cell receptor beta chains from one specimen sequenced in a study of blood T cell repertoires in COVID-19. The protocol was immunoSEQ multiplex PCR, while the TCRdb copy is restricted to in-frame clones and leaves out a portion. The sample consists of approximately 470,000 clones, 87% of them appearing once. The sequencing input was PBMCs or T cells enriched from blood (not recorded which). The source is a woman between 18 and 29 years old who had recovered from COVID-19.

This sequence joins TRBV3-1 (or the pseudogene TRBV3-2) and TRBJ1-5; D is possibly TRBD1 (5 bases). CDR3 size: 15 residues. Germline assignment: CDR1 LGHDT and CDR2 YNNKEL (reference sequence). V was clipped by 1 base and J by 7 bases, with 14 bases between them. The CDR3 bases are TGTGCCAGCAGCCAAGGTATAGGGAGGGACCAGCCCCAGCATTTT. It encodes CASSQGIGRDQPQHF.

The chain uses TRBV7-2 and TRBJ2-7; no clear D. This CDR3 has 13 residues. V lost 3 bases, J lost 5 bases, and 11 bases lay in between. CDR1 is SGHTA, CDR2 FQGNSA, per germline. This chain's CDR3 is CASSFGRNDEQYF. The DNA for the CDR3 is TGTGCCAGCAGCTTTGGCAGGAATGACGAGCAGTACTTC.

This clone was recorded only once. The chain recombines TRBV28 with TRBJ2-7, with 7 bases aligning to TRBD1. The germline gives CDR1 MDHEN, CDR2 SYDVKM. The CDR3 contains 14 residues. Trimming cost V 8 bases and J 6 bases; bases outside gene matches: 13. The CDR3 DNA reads TGTGCCAGCCAATCCGACAGGGCTTCTCCCGAGCAGTACTTC. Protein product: CASQSDRASPEQYF.

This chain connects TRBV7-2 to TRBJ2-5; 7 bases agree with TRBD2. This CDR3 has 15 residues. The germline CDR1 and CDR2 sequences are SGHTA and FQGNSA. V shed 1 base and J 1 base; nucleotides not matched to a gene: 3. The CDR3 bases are TGTGCCAGCAGCTTAGATGGGGGGGTCCAAGAGACCCAGTACTTC. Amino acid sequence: CASSLDGGVQETQYF.

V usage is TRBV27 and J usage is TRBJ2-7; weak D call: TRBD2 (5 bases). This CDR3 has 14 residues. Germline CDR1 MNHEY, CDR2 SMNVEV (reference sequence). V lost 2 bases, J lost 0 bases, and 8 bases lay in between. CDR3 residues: CASSLGAGSYEQYF. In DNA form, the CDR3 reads TGTGCCAGCAGTTTAGGTGCGGGCTCCTACGAGCAGTACTTC.

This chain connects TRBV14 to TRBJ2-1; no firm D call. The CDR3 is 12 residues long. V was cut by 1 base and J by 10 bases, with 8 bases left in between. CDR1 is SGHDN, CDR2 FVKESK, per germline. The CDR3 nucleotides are TGTGCCAGCAGCCAAGGTTACGGGGAGCAGTTCTTC. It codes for CASSQGYGEQFF.

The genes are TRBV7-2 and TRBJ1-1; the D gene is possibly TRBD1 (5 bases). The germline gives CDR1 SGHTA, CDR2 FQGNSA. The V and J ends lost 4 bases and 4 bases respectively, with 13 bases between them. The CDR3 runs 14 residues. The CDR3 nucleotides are TGTGCCAGCAGCTATATCGGGGGGGGCACTGAAGCTTTCTTT. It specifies CASSYIGGGTEAFF.

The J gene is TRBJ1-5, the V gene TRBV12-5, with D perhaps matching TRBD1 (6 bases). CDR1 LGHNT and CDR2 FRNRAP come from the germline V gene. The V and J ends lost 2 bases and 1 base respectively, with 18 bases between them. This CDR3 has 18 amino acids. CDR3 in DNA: TGTGCTAGTGGTTTGTCGAGGACAGCCCTGGGGAGCAATCAGCCCCAGCATTTT. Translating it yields CASGLSRTALGSNQPQHF.

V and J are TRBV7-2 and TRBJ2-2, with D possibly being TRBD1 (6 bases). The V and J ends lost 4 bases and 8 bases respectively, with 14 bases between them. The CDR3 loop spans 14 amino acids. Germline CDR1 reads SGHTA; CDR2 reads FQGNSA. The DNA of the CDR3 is TGTGCCAGCAGCTGGACAGTGAATCAGGGGGAGCTGTTTTTT. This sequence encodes CASSWTVNQGELFF.

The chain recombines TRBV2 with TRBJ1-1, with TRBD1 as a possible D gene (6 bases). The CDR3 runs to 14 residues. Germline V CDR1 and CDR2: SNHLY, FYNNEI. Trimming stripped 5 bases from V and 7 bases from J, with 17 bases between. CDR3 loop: CASSRGQGGYEAFF. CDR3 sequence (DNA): TGTGCCAGCAGTCGAGGACAAGGGGGTTATGAAGCTTTCTTT. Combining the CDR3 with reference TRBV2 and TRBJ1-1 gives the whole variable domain EPEVTQTPSHQVTQMGQEVILRCVPISNHLYFYWYRQILGQKVEFLVSFYNNEISEKSEIFDDQFSVERPDGSNFTLKIRSTKLEDSAMYFCASSRGQGGYEAFFGQGTRLTVV.

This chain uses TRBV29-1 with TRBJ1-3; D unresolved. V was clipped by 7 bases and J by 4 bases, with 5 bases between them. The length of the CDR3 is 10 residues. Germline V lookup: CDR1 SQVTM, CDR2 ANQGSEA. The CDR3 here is CSAQGNTIYF. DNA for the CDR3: TGCAGCGCCCAAGGAAACACCATATATTTT.

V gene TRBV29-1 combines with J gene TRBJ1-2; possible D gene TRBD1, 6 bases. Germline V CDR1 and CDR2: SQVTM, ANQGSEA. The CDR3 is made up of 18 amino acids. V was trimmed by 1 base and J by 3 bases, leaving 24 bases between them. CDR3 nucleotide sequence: TGCAGCGTTGAAGCCCCAGGGGACATGAAACCCTCTGACTATGGCTACACCTTC. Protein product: CSVEAPGDMKPSDYGYTF.

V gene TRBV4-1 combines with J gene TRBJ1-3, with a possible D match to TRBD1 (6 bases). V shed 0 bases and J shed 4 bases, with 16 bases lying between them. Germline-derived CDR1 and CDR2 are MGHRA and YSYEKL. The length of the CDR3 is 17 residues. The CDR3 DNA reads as TGCGCCAGCAGCCAAGAACCTCGTGGGGGCCCAGGAAACACCATATATTTT. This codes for CASSQEPRGGPGNTIYF.

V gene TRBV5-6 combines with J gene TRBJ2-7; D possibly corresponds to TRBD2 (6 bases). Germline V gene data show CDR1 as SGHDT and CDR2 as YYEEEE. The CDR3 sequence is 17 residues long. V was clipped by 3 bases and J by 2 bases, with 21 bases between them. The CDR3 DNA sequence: TGTGCCAGCAGCTCCTCCGGGACTGCCCTAAACACCTACGAGCAGTACTTC. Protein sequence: CASSSSGTALNTYEQYF.

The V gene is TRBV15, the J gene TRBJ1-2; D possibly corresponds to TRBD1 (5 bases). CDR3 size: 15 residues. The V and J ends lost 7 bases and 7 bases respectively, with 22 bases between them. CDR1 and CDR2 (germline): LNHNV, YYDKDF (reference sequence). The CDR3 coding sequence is TGTGCCACCACCTCGGGGGTAGGATTGTTGAGTGGCTACACCTTC. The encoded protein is CATTSGVGLLSGYTF.

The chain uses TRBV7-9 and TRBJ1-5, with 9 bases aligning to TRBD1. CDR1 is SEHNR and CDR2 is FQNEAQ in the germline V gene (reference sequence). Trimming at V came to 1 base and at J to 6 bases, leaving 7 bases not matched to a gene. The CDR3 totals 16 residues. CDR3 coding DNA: TGTGCCAGCAGCTTAGGGACAGGGGATATGAGTCAGCCCCAGCATTTT. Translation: CASSLGTGDMSQPQHF.

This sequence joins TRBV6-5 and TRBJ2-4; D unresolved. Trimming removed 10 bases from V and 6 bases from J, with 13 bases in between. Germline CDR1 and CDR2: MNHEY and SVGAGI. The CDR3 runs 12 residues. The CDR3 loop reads CATAGVGNIQYF. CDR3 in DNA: TGTGCCACCGCCGGAGTCGGAAACATTCAGTACTTC.

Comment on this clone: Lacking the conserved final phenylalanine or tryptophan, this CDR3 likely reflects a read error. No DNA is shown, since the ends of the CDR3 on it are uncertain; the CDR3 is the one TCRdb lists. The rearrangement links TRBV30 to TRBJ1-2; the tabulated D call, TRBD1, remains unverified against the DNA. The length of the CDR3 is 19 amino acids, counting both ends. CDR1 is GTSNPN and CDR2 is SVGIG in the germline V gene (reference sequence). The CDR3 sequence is CAWSDRQGAMATPGEAVSL.

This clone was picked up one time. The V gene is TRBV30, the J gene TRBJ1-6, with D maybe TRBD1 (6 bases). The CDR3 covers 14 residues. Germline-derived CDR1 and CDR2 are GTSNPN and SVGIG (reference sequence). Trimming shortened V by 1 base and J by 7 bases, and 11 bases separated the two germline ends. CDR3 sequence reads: CAWSAGQPNSPLHF. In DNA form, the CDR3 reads TGTGCCTGGAGTGCGGGACAACCAAATTCACCCCTCCACTTT.

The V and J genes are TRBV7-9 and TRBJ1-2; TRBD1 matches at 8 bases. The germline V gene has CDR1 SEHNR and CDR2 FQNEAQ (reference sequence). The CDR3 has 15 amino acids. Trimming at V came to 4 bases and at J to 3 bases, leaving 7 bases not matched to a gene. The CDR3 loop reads CASSSPTGVYYGYTF. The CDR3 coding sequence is TGTGCCAGCAGCTCACCGACAGGGGTCTACTATGGCTACACCTTC.

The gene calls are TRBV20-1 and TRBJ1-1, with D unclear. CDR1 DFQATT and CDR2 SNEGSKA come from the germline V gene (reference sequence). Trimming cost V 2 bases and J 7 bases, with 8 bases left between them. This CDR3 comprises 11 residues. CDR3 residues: CSARSRVEAFF. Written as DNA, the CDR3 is TGCAGTGCTAGATCCCGGGTTGAAGCTTTCTTT.

CDR3 protein: CASTRSGGQAGELFF. CDR3 bases: TGTGCCAGCACCAGATCGGGGGGCCAGGCCGGGGAGCTGTTTTTT. This chain uses TRBV25-1 with TRBJ2-2; D perhaps matches TRBD2 (7 bases). The V end lost 7 bases, the J end lost 6 bases, and 18 bases lay between the germline ends. The V gene's germline CDR1 is MGHDK and CDR2 SYGVNS. The CDR3 spans 15 residues.

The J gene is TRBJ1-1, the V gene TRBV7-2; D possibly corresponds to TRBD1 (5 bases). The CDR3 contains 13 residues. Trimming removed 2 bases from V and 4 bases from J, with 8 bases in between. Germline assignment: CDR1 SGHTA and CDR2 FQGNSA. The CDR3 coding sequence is TGTGCCAGCAGCTTACGCAGGGTCACTGAAGCTTTCTTT. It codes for CASSLRRVTEAFF.

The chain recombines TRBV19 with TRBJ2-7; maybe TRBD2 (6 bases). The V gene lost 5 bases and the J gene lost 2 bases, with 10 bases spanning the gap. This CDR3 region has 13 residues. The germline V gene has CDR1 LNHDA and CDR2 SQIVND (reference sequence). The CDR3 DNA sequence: TGTGCCAGTAGTCCGGGGGTTCCCTACGAGCAGTACTTC. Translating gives CASSPGVPYEQYF.

In DNA, the CDR3 is TGTGCCAGCAGCTACAGCCGGGACAAGACTTTCTTT. Protein product: CASSYSRDKTFF. The chain recombines TRBV5-6 with TRBJ1-1; a possible D gene is TRBD1 (6 bases). V was shortened by 3 bases and J by 12 bases, with 15 bases between the two germline ends. Germline V gene data show CDR1 as SGHDT and CDR2 as YYEEEE. CDR3 length equals 12 residues.